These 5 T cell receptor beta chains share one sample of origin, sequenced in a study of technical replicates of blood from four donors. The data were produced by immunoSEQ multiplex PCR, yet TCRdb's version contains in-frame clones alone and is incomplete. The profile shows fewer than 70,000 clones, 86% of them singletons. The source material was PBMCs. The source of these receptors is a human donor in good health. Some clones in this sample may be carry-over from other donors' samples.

CDR3 sequence reads: CASSLPWTSGGEDTQYF. The CDR3 DNA reads as TGTGCCAGCAGTTTACCCTGGACTAGCGGGGGGGAAGATACGCAGTATTTT. The rearrangement uses TRBV27 and TRBJ2-3; 15 bases map to TRBD2. The V segment lost 2 bases and the J segment 5 bases; nucleotides outside the gene matches: 5. Germline V CDR1 and CDR2: MNHEY, SMNVEV (reference sequence). This CDR3 region has 17 residues.

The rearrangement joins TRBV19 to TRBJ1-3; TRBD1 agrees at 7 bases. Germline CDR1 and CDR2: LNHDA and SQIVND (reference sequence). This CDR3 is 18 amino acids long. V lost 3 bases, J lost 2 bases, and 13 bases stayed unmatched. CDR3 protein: CASSIALHTGAPGNTIYF. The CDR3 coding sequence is TGTGCCAGTAGTATTGCCCTCCACACAGGGGCCCCTGGAAACACCATATATTTT.

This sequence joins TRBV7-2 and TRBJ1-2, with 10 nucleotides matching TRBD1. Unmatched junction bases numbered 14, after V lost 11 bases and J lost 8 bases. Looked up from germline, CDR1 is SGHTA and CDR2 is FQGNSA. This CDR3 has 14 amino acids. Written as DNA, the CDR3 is TGTGCCTGCCACCGGGACAGGGGTTCAGAAGGCTACACCTTC. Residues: CACHRDRGSEGYTF.

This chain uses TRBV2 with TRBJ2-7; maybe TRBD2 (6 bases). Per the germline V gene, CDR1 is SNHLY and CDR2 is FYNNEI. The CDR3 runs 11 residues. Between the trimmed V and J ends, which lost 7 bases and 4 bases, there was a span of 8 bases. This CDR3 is CASNRGYEQYF. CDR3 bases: TGTGCCAGCAATCGGGGGTACGAGCAGTACTTC.

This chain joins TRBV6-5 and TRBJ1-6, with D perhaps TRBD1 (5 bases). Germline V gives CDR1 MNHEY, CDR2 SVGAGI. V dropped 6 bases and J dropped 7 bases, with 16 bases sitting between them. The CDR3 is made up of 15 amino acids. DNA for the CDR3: TGTGCCAGCAGGCGAGCGGGGGATCGGAATTCACCCCTCCACTTT. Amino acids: CASRRAGDRNSPLHF.